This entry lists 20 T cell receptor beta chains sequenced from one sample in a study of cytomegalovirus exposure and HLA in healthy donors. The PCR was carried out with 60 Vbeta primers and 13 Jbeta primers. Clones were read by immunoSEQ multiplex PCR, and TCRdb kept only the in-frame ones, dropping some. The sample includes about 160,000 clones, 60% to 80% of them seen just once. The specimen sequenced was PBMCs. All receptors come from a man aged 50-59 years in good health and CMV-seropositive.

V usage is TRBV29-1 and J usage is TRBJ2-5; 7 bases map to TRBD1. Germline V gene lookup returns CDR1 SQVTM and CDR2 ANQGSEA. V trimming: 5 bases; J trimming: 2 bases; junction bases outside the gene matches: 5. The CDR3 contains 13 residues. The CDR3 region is CSVLEQGQETQYF. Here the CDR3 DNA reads TGCAGCGTTCTCGAACAGGGGCAAGAGACCCAGTACTTC.

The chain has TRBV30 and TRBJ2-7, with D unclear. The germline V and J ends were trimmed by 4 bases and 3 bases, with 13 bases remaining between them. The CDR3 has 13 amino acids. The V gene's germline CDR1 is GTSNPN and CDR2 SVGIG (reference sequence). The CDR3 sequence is CAWTHPLGYEQYF. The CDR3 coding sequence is TGTGCCTGGACGCATCCGCTCGGCTACGAGCAGTACTTC. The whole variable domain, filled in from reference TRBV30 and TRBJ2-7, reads SQTIHQWPATLVQPVGSPLSLECTVEGTSNPNLYWYRQAAGRGLQLLFYSVGIGQISSEVPQNLSASRPQDRQFILSSKKLLLSDSGFYLCAWTHPLGYEQYFGPGTRLTVT.

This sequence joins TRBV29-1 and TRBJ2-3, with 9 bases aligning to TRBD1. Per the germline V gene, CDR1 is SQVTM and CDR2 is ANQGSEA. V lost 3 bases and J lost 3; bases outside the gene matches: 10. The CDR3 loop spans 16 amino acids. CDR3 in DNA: TGCAGCGTTGATGTGGGACAGGGTCCTAGGACAGATACGCAGTATTTT. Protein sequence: CSVDVGQGPRTDTQYF.

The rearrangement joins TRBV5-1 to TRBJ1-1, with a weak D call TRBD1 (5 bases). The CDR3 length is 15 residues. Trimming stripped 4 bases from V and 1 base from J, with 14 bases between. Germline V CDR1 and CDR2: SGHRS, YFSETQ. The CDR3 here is CASSLLSQGNTEAFF. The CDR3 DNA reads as TGCGCCAGCAGCCTATTGTCGCAGGGGAACACTGAAGCTTTCTTT.

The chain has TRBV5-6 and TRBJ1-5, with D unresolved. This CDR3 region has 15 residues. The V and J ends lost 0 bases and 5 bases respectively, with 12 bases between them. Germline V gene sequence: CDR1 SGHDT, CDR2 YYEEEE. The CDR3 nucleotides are TGTGCCAGCAGCTTGGATGGAGGGAGACATCAGCCCCAGCATTTT. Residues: CASSLDGGRHQPQHF.

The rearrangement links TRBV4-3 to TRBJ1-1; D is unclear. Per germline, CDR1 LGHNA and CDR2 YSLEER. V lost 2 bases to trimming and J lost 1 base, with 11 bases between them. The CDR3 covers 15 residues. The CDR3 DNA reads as TGCGCCAGCAGCCAACAACCTACAGAGAACACTGAAGCTTTCTTT. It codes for CASSQQPTENTEAFF.

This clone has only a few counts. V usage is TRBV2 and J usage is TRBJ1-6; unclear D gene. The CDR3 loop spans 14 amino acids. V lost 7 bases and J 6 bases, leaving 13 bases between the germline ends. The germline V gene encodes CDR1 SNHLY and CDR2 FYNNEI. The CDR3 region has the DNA TGTGCCAGCAACCCCTACCTCCGTAATTCACCCCTCCACTTT. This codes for CASNPYLRNSPLHF.

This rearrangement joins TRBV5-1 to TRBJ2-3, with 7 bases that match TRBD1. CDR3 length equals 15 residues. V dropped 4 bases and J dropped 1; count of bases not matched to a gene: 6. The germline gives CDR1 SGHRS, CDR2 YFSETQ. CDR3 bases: TGCGCCAGCAGCCTCACAGGGGCAGGCACAGATACGCAGTATTTT. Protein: CASSLTGAGTDTQYF.

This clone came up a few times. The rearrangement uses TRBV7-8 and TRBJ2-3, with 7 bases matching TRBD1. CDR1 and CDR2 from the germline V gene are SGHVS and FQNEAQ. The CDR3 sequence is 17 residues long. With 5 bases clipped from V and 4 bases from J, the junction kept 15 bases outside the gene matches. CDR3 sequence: CASSLSRRQGGPDTQYF. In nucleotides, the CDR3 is TGTGCCAGCAGCCTAAGTAGACGACAGGGTGGACCAGATACGCAGTATTTT.

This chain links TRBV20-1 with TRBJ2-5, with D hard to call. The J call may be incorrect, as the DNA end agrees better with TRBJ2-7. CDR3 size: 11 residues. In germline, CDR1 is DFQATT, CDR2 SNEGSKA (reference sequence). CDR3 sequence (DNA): TGCAGTGCTAGAGATACCTACGAGCAGTACTTC. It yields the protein CSARDTYEQYF.

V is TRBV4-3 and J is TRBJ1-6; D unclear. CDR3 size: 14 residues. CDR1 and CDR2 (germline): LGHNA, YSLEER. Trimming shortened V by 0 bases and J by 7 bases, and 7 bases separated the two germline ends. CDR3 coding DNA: TGCGCCAGCAGCCAAGAGTTCGAGAATTCACCCCTCCACTTT. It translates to CASSQEFENSPLHF.

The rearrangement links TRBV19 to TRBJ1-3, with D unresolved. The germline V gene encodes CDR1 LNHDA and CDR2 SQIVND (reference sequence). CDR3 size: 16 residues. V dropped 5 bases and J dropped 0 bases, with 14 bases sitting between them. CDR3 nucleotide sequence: TGTGCCAGTAGTGCCTCCCGACTCCTCTCTGGAAACACCATATATTTT. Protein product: CASSASRLLSGNTIYF. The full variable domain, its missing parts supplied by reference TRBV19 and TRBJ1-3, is DGGITQSPKYLFRKEGQNVTLSCEQNLNHDAMYWYRQDPGQGLRLIYYSQIVNDFQKGDIAEGYSVSREKKESFPLTVTSAQKNPTAFYLCASSASRLLSGNTIYFGEGSWLTVV.

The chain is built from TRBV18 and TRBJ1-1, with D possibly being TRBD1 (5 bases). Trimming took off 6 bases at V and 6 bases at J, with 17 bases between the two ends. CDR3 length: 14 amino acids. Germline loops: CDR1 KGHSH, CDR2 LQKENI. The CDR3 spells CASSWNGGRAEAFF. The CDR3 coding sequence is TGTGCCAGCTCTTGGAACGGGGGACGGGCTGAAGCTTTCTTT.

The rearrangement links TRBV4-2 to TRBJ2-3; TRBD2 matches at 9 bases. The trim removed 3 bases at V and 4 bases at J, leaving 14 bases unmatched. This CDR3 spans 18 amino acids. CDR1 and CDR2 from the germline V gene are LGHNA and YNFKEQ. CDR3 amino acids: CASSQVPVLAGESDTQYF. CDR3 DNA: TGTGCCAGCAGCCAGGTACCCGTCTTAGCGGGGGAGTCAGATACGCAGTATTTT.

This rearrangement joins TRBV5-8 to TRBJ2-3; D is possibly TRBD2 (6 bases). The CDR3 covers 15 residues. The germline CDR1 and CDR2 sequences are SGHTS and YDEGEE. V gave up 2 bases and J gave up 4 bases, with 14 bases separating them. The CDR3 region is CASSFYSPGADTQYF. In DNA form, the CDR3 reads TGTGCCAGCAGCTTCTACTCTCCGGGGGCAGATACGCAGTATTTT.

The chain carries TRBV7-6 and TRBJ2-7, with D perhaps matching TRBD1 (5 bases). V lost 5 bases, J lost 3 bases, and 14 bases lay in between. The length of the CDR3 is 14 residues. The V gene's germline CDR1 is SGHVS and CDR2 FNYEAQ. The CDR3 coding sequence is TGTGCCAGCAGCATTTTTGGAGACAGCTACGAGCAGTACTTC. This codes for CASSIFGDSYEQYF.

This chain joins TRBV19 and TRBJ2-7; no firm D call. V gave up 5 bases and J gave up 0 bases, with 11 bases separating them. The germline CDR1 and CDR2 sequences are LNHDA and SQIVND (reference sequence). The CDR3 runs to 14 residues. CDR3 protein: CASSSQFSSYEQYF. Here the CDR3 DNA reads TGTGCCAGTAGTTCACAGTTTAGCTCCTACGAGCAGTACTTC.

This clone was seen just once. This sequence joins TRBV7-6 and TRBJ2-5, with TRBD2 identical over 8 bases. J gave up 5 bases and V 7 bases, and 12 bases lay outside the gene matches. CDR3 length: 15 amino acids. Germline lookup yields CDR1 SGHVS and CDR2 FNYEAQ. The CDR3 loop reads CASTTGGAVGETQYF. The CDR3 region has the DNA TGTGCCAGCACCACCGGGGGGGCCGTAGGCGAGACCCAGTACTTC.

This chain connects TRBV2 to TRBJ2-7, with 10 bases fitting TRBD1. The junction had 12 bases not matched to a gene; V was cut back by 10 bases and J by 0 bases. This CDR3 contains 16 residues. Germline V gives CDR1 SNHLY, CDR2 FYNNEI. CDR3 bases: TGTGCCACCCATTCCCCGGGACAGGGGCTCTCCTACGAGCAGTACTTC. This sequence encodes CATHSPGQGLSYEQYF.

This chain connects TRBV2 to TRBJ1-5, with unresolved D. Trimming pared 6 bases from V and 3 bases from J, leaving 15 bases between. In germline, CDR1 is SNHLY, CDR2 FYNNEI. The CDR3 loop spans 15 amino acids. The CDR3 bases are TGTGCCAGCAGGGGAGCTCAGGTTCCCAATCAGCCCCAGCATTTT. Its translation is CASRGAQVPNQPQHF.